Only a few counts were recorded for the clone carrying this TCR beta chain. What it binds is not known. This sample was taken from a study of response to subunit inactivated influenza vaccine. Overall study findings and caveats: After each seasonal influenza vaccination, few new T cells are recruited, the authors suggested.

TCRdb independently ran MiXCR on the RT-PCR reads; one entry per CDR3 protein. The repertoire holds roughly 710,000 distinct CDR3 sequences, with approximately 15% as singletons. V lost 1 base to trimming and J lost 8 bases, with 14 bases between them. The CDR3 spans 15 residues. The germline V gene has CDR1 MDHEN and CDR2 SYDVKM. V is TRBV28 and J is TRBJ1-4; D gene uncertain. The material was PBMCs from blood, obtained roughly 15 days before vaccination. The TCR was taken from a man aged 45 to 65 who received an inactivated influenza vaccine. The CDR3 sequence: CASSLYQPVREKLFF. For the CDR3, the DNA is TGTGCCAGCAGTTTATATCAGCCGGTTCGGGAAAAACTGTTTTTT.